The 9 T cell receptor beta chains listed next were all sequenced from one sample in a study of blood T cell repertoires in COVID-19. The data were produced by immunoSEQ multiplex PCR, yet TCRdb's version contains in-frame clones alone and is incomplete. This sample yields 26,000 or so clones, of which 85% to 90% are seen a single time; less than 9% belongs to the top ten. Sequenced input: peripheral blood. The receptors originated from a human donor in a cohort sampled during active COVID-19.

This clone has just one count. This chain connects TRBV5-5 to TRBJ2-1, with 10 bases aligning to TRBD2. After removal of 0 bases from V and 10 bases from J, the junction contained 7 bases not matched to a gene. CDR3 size: 15 residues. CDR1 and CDR2 (germline): SGHKS, YYEKEE (reference sequence). The CDR3 loop reads CASSLEGLAGEEQFF. CDR3 DNA: TGTGCCAGCAGCTTGGAGGGGCTAGCGGGAGAGGAGCAGTTCTTC.

This clone was observed once. The rearrangement joins TRBV2 to TRBJ2-1; D perhaps matches TRBD1 (6 bases). V lost 2 bases to trimming and J lost 5 bases, with 10 bases between them. CDR1 is SNHLY and CDR2 is FYNNEI in the germline V gene. The CDR3 is made up of 14 amino acids. The CDR3 coding sequence is TGTGCCAGCAGTGAACGACAGGTCAACAATGAGCAGTTCTTC. Residues: CASSERQVNNEQFF.

The V and J genes are TRBV7-6 and TRBJ2-2; 7 positions match TRBD2. The CDR3 is 13 amino acids. Germline values: CDR1 SGHVS, CDR2 FNYEAQ. With V trimmed by 6 bases and J by 7 bases, 5 bases remained unmatched. In nucleotides, the CDR3 is TGTGCCAGCAGTCCAGCGGGGTTCGGGGAGCTGTTTTTT. Amino acids: CASSPAGFGELFF.

The rearrangement joins TRBV7-9 to TRBJ2-5; 7 bases match TRBD2. This CDR3 contains 15 residues. From germline, CDR1 is SEHNR and CDR2 FQNEAQ (reference sequence). V gave up 0 bases and J gave up 2 bases; unmatched junction bases: 3. The CDR3, as DNA: TGTGCCAGCAGCTTAGCGGTGGGGGGGCAAGAGACCCAGTACTTC. The encoded protein is CASSLAVGGQETQYF.

The chain carries TRBV16 and TRBJ1-2; perhaps TRBD1 as D (6 bases). V lost 0 bases and J 4 bases, leaving 15 bases between the germline ends. The CDR3 consists of 16 residues. Germline values: CDR1 KGHSY, CDR2 FQNENV. CDR3 nucleotide sequence: TGTGCCAGCAGCCAATCAGCGAGGGGGGGATTCTATGGCTACACCTTC. It translates to CASSQSARGGFYGYTF.

V and J are TRBV4-3 and TRBJ1-1, with TRBD1 as a possible D gene (5 bases). The germline gives CDR1 LGHNA, CDR2 YSLEER. The CDR3 has 13 residues. Trimming shortened V by 0 bases and J by 3 bases, and 5 bases separated the two germline ends. The DNA for the CDR3 is TGCGCCAGCAGCCAAGAACAGGACACTGAAGCTTTCTTT. Protein product: CASSQEQDTEAFF.

V usage is TRBV29-1 and J usage is TRBJ2-3; D perhaps matches TRBD2 (6 bases). The length of the CDR3 is 15 residues. V was trimmed by 5 bases and J by 2 bases, leaving 17 bases between them. Germline-derived CDR1 and CDR2 are SQVTM and ANQGSEA. CDR3 in amino acids: CSVSSAGGTTDTQYF. CDR3 DNA: TGCAGCGTTTCGTCCGCCGGGGGAACCACAGATACGCAGTATTTT.

This clone showed up just a few times. The chain carries TRBV3-1 (or the pseudogene TRBV3-2) and TRBJ2-7, with D perhaps TRBD1 (5 bases). V was trimmed by 6 bases and J by 4 bases, leaving 10 bases between them. The CDR3 loop spans 12 amino acids. The germline gives CDR1 LGHDT, CDR2 YNNKEL (reference sequence). The CDR3 is CASSRQLYEQYF. For the CDR3, the DNA is TGTGCCAGCAGTCGACAGTTATACGAGCAGTACTTC.

This clone appeared a single time. The rearrangement links TRBV2 to TRBJ1-3, with 8 bases matching TRBD1. This CDR3 comprises 15 residues. Germline CDR1 is SNHLY and CDR2 is FYNNEI. After removal of 5 bases from V and 4 bases from J, the junction contained 7 bases not matched to a gene. CDR3 sequence reads: CASSTMTGVGNTIYF. For the CDR3, the DNA is TGTGCCAGCAGTACAATGACAGGGGTCGGAAACACCATATATTTT.